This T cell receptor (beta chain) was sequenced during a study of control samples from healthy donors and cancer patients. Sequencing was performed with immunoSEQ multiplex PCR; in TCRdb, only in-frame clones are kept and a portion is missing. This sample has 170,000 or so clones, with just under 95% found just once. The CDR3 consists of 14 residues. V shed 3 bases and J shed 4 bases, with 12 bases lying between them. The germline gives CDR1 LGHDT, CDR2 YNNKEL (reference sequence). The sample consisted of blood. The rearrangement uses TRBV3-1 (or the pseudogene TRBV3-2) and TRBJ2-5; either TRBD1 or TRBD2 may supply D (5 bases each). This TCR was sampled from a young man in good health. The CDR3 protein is CASSQSGTGETQYF. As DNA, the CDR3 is TGTGCCAGCAGCCAGTCAGGGACGGGAGAGACCCAGTACTTC.